This T cell receptor (beta chain) was observed in a study of blood T cell repertoires in COVID-19. Study-wide context: Specimens from acute and convalescent COVID-19 originated in the United States, Italy and Spain. PBMCs, B-cell-depleted T cells, or T cells provided the cDNA or gDNA that made up the material.

Remarks on this clone: Other nucleotide sequences from this sample produce the same CDR3.

Germline V gene lookup returns CDR1 LNHDA and CDR2 SQIVND (reference sequence). After removal of 3 bases from V and 2 bases from J, the junction contained 5 bases not matched to a gene. CDR3 length: 16 amino acids. Per the original data handling: Estimated nucleated cell counts came from reference gene primer amplification. Assay used: immunoSEQ multiplex PCR; TCRdb lists only in-frame clones, some missing. The DNA gave D and trimming, while V, J and clone size come from that table. The table includes some 250,000 clones, around nine tenths detected once. The sample was peripheral blood. This receptor was obtained from a woman aged 70-85 years with active or convalescent COVID-19. The J gene is TRBJ1-5, the V gene TRBV19; 9 nucleotides align to TRBD1. CDR3: CASSILQGAGNQPQHF. CDR3 in DNA: TGTGCCAGTAGTATCCTACAGGGGGCAGGCAATCAGCCCCAGCATTTT.